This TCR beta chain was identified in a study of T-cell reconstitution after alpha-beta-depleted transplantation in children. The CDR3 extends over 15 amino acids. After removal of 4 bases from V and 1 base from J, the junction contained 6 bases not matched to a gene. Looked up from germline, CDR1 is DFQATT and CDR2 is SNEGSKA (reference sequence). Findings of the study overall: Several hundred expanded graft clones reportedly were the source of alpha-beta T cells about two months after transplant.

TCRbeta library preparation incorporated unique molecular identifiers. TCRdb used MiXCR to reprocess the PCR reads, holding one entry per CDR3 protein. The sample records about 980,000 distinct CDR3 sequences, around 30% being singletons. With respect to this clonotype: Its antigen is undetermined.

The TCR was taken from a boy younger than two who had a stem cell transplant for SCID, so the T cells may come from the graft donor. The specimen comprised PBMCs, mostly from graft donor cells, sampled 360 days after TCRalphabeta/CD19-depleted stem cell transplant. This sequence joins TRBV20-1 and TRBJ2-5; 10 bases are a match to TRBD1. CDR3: CSATRDRGAQETQYF. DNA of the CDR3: TGCAGTGCTACCCGGGACAGGGGCGCCCAAGAGACCCAGTACTTC.